Following are 25 T cell receptor beta chains from one sample sequenced in a study of blood T cell repertoires in COVID-19. The repertoire was sequenced with immunoSEQ multiplex PCR; TCRdb's copy has only in-frame clones and lacks some. Of over 400,000 clones listed, 86% are singletons. The sample was peripheral blood. All receptors come from a woman in her thirties with active or convalescent COVID-19.

The chain uses TRBV27 and TRBJ1-6; tentative D call: TRBD1 (6 bases). The CDR3 is made up of 14 amino acids. The germline CDR1 and CDR2 sequences are MNHEY and SMNVEV (reference sequence). Deletions cut 6 bases from V and 5 bases from J, with 11 bases between. The CDR3 loop reads CASSFGGDNSPLHF. The CDR3 DNA reads TGTGCCAGCAGCTTTGGGGGCGATAATTCACCCCTCCACTTT.

The chain couples TRBV27 to TRBJ1-6; 7 positions agree with TRBD1. The CDR3 runs to 15 residues. V dropped 6 bases and J dropped 3; count of bases not matched to a gene: 5. Germline V gene data show CDR1 as MNHEY and CDR2 as SMNVEV (reference sequence). CDR3 DNA: TGTGCCAGCAGGGCAGGGGGGTTCTATAATTCACCCCTCCACTTT. Protein: CASRAGGFYNSPLHF.

This chain connects TRBV27 to TRBJ2-1, with 10 bases that match TRBD2. In germline, CDR1 is MNHEY, CDR2 SMNVEV (reference sequence). The CDR3 sequence is 15 residues long. V lost 6 bases and J lost 1; bases outside the gene matches: 3. DNA of the CDR3: TGTGCCAGCAGCGTACTAGCGGGGTCCTACAATGAGCAGTTCTTC. It yields the protein CASSVLAGSYNEQFF.

The J gene is TRBJ1-1, the V gene TRBV4-1, with 9 bases aligning to TRBD1. The CDR3 runs to 15 residues. CDR1 and CDR2 (germline): MGHRA, YSYEKL. J gave up 1 base and V 5 bases, and 5 bases lay outside the gene matches. The CDR3 coding sequence is TGCGCCAGCAGCTCACAGGGACAGGGGAACACTGAAGCTTTCTTT. Its translation is CASSSQGQGNTEAFF.

The rearrangement links TRBV29-1 to TRBJ2-2; 7 nucleotides match TRBD2. Germline values: CDR1 SQVTM, CDR2 ANQGSEA. The V gene end was trimmed by 0 bases and the J gene end by 4 bases; junction bases not matched to a gene: 17. The CDR3 loop spans 19 amino acids. CDR3 in amino acids: CSVEDWGVSGERPTGELFF. The DNA of the CDR3 is TGCAGCGTTGAAGACTGGGGCGTAAGCGGGGAACGACCCACCGGGGAGCTGTTTTTT.

This sequence joins TRBV6-1 and TRBJ1-6; TRBD1 matches 7 bases. Germline V gene sequence: CDR1 MNHNS, CDR2 SASEGT. V shed 1 base, J shed 5 bases, and the junction held 8 bases outside the gene matches. CDR3 length equals 17 residues. CDR3 bases: TGTGCCAGCAGTGAAGTAGTGTCGGGACAGAATAATTCACCCCTCCACTTT. As protein: CASSEVVSGQNNSPLHF.

The chain recombines TRBV2 with TRBJ1-3; perhaps TRBD1 as D (6 bases). CDR1 is SNHLY, CDR2 FYNNEI, per germline. CDR3 size: 14 residues. Trimming stripped 6 bases from V and 0 bases from J, with 9 bases between. The CDR3 DNA sequence: TGTGCCAGCAGAGGACAGTTCTCTGGAAACACCATATATTTT. Amino acid sequence: CASRGQFSGNTIYF.

V is TRBV2 and J is TRBJ1-1; possible D gene TRBD1, 6 bases. Trimming left V 8 bases short and J 6 bases short, with 16 bases between. CDR3 length equals 13 residues. CDR1 and CDR2 (germline): SNHLY, FYNNEI. The CDR3 nucleotides read TGTGCCAGCGGACCCCAGGGGTTCTCTGAAGCTTTCTTT. Amino acid sequence: CASGPQGFSEAFF.

The V and J genes are TRBV6-4 and TRBJ2-1; TRBD2 matches 7 bases. V was pared by 2 bases and J by 1 base, with 8 bases of the junction left unmatched. The CDR3 spans 17 residues. The V gene's germline CDR1 is MRHNA and CDR2 SNTAGT. CDR3 protein: CASSDGGGWSSYNEQFF. The CDR3, as DNA: TGTGCCAGCAGTGACGGGGGGGGATGGAGTTCCTACAATGAGCAGTTCTTC.

The CDR3 region has the DNA TGTGCCAGCTCACCACCTAGTTCAAGCGGAGTCAATCAGCCCCAGCATTTT. Translation gives CASSPPSSSGVNQPQHF. The V call is TRBV18, the J call TRBJ1-5; D is ambiguous. Between the trimmed V and J ends, which lost 0 bases and 3 bases, there was a span of 15 bases. CDR3 length: 17 residues. Germline lookup yields CDR1 KGHSH and CDR2 LQKENI.

CDR3: CASSEFDFVGLGVDGDSYEQYF. In DNA, the CDR3 is TGTGCCAGCAGTGAATTTGATTTCGTCGGCCTGGGTGTGGACGGGGACTCCTACGAGCAGTACTTC. The chain employs TRBV2 and TRBJ2-7; a possible D gene is TRBD2 (5 bases). Germline V gene lookup returns CDR1 SNHLY and CDR2 FYNNEI. V was cut by 2 bases and J by 0 bases, with 32 bases left in between. This CDR3 is built from 22 residues.

The chain combines TRBV11-3 with TRBJ2-7, with 11 nucleotides matching TRBD2. The trim removed 5 bases at V and 2 bases at J, leaving 8 bases unmatched. The CDR3 runs to 16 residues. Germline V lookup: CDR1 SGHNT, CDR2 YENEEA. For the CDR3, the DNA is TGTGCCAGCAGCCCCAGCGGGACTAGCGGTACCTACGAGCAGTACTTC. It is translated as CASSPSGTSGTYEQYF.

This sequence joins TRBV3-1 (or the pseudogene TRBV3-2) and TRBJ2-2; no firm D call. CDR1 and CDR2 (germline): LGHDT, YNNKEL (reference sequence). The germline V and J ends were trimmed by 3 bases and 0 bases, with 8 bases remaining between them. The CDR3 runs to 15 residues. CDR3 coding DNA: TGTGCCAGCAGCCACACAGTTACGAACACCGGGGAGCTGTTTTTT. It specifies CASSHTVTNTGELFF.

The rearrangement links TRBV7-2 to TRBJ2-3, with 9 bases lining up with TRBD2. The CDR3 is 19 amino acids. The V segment lost 1 base and the J segment 2 bases; nucleotides outside the gene matches: 13. Germline CDR1 is SGHTA and CDR2 is FQGNSA. CDR3 residues: CASSLGRLAASRSTDTQYF. CDR3 nucleotides: TGTGCCAGCAGCTTAGGAAGACTAGCGGCATCACGCTCCACAGATACGCAGTATTTT.

The genes are TRBV10-2 and TRBJ1-5, with TRBD1 matching 9 bases. The CDR3 loop spans 15 amino acids. With V trimmed by 6 bases and J by 3 bases, 6 bases remained unmatched. CDR1 is WSHSY, CDR2 SAAADI, per germline. CDR3 loop: CASRQTGGPNQPQHF. CDR3 nucleotides: TGCGCCAGCAGACAGACAGGGGGACCCAATCAGCCCCAGCATTTT.

This clone was seen just once. The chain carries TRBV6-1 and TRBJ1-1; D gene ambiguous. The CDR3 contains 16 residues. V shed 0 bases and J shed 6 bases, with 17 bases lying between them. Per the germline V gene, CDR1 is MNHNS and CDR2 is SASEGT. The DNA for the CDR3 is TGTGCCAGCAGTGAAGCTCCCGAACTCTGGGGAGCTGAAGCTTTCTTT. This gives the protein CASSEAPELWGAEAFF.

About this clone itself: Other DNA sequences in this specimen translate into the identical CDR3. The chain joins TRBV11-3 to TRBJ2-2; possible D gene TRBD1, 5 bases. Germline CDR1 SGHNT, CDR2 YENEEA. CDR3 size: 15 residues. V gave up 1 base and J gave up 3 bases, with 9 bases separating them. The CDR3: CASSLGQGDTGELFF. In DNA form, the CDR3 reads TGTGCCAGCAGCTTAGGGCAGGGCGACACCGGGGAGCTGTTTTTT.

In regard to this clone: The same CDR3 can be traced to other DNA sequences in this sample. V usage is TRBV5-1 and J usage is TRBJ1-1, with 7 bases identical to TRBD1. With 0 bases clipped from V and 1 base from J, the junction kept 3 bases outside the gene matches. The CDR3 loop spans 15 amino acids. Germline-derived CDR1 and CDR2 are SGHRS and YFSETQ. DNA of the CDR3: TGCGCCAGCAGCTTGGGAGCAGGGGGGAACACTGAAGCTTTCTTT. The encoded protein is CASSLGAGGNTEAFF. The complete variable domain, with remaining parts taken from reference TRBV5-1 and TRBJ1-1, reads KAGVTQTPRYLIKTRGQQVTLSCSPISGHRSVSWYQQTPGQGLQFLFEYFSETQRNKGNFPGRFSGRQFSNSRSEMNVSTLELGDSALYLCASSLGAGGNTEAFFGQGTRLTVV.

The chain employs TRBV19 and TRBJ1-2; a weak D match, TRBD1 (6 bases). V lost 7 bases to trimming and J lost 2 bases, with 11 bases between them. This CDR3 has 13 residues. Germline values: CDR1 LNHDA, CDR2 SQIVND (reference sequence). DNA for the CDR3: TGTGCCAGTAACCTCAGGGGAAACTATGGCTACACCTTC. This translates into CASNLRGNYGYTF.

The chain uses TRBV18 and TRBJ1-4; D is possibly TRBD1 (6 bases). V was pared by 0 bases and J by 2 bases, with 7 bases between. The germline CDR1 and CDR2 sequences are KGHSH and LQKENI. The CDR3 has 15 amino acids. CDR3 sequence: CASSPPQGTNEKLFF. DNA of the CDR3: TGTGCCAGCTCACCACCTCAGGGGACTAATGAAAAACTGTTTTTT.

The chain joins TRBV7-8 to TRBJ2-7; TRBD2 aligns across 13 bases. This CDR3 spans 16 amino acids. The trim removed 4 bases at V and 0 bases at J, leaving 3 bases unmatched. Germline V gene data show CDR1 as SGHVS and CDR2 as FQNEAQ. The CDR3 protein is CASSWGLAGSSYEQYF. The CDR3 DNA reads TGTGCCAGCAGCTGGGGACTAGCGGGGAGCTCCTACGAGCAGTACTTC.

This clone was seen a few times. The chain employs TRBV7-8 and TRBJ2-2; the match to TRBD2 covers 12 bases. Unmatched junction bases numbered 8, after V lost 2 bases and J lost 4 bases. The CDR3 length is 18 residues. CDR1 is SGHVS and CDR2 is FQNEAQ in the germline V gene. The CDR3 loop reads CASSLPSGREPGTGELFF. CDR3 sequence (DNA): TGTGCCAGCAGCTTACCTAGCGGGAGGGAACCAGGCACCGGGGAGCTGTTTTTT.

The chain employs TRBV7-9 and TRBJ1-1, with D unclear. Germline assignment: CDR1 SEHNR and CDR2 FQNEAQ (reference sequence). The CDR3 loop spans 12 amino acids. V lost 6 bases and J 0 bases, leaving 5 bases between the germline ends. The CDR3 is CASRLMNTEAFF. The CDR3 DNA follows: TGTGCCAGCAGACTAATGAACACTGAAGCTTTCTTT.

This clone was observed a handful of times. The rearrangement joins TRBV25-1 to TRBJ1-2, with D possibly matching TRBD1 (6 bases). CDR1 and CDR2 (germline): MGHDK, SYGVNS. V was shortened by 4 bases and J by 6 bases, with 9 bases between the two germline ends. The CDR3 contains 12 residues. The CDR3 spells CASSASGDGYTF. The CDR3 DNA follows: TGTGCCAGCAGTGCATCAGGGGATGGCTACACCTTC.

The chain links TRBV27 to TRBJ2-7; D is possibly TRBD1 (6 bases). The CDR3 runs to 14 residues. The V gene lost 3 bases and the J gene lost 2 bases, with 11 bases spanning the gap. Germline V gene sequence: CDR1 MNHEY, CDR2 SMNVEV (reference sequence). In nucleotides, the CDR3 is TGTGCCAGCAGTTTCGGCAGGGGCGCCTACGAGCAGTACTTC. This codes for CASSFGRGAYEQYF.